A single TCR beta chain is shown here with its context. What it recognizes is unknown. This entry belongs to a study of OX40 agonist ivuxolimab in advanced cancers. Across the whole study: The study reported partial responses in three patients: one hepatocellular carcinoma, two cutaneous melanoma.

TCRdb's table, derived via immunoSEQ multiplex PCR, lists solely in-frame clones and lacks some. Of approximately 100,000 clones in the sample, less than 95% were seen once. Trimming pared 7 bases from V and 1 base from J, leaving 11 bases between. This CDR3 spans 15 amino acids. Germline CDR1 and CDR2: MNHEY and SMNVEV (reference sequence). With autoimmune disease history or systemic immunosuppression, patients were excluded. Study outcomes and limitations: Partial responders receiving 0.1-3.0 mg/kg showed among the lowest clonal expansion.

The rearrangement joins TRBV27 to TRBJ2-6, with D unclear. The sequences come from CD4+ or CD8+ T cells sorted from blood, collected in a trial of the OX40 agonist ivuxolimab. The receptor's source is an adult with an advanced solid tumor such as melanoma, head and neck, liver or kidney cancer. CDR3 nucleotides: TGTGCCAGCAAGGGCGTTGTATCTGGGGCCAACGTCCTGACTTTC. It encodes CASKGVVSGANVLTF. Variable domain in full (rest from reference TRBV27 and TRBJ2-6): EAQVTQNPRYLITVTGKKLTVTCSQNMNHEYMSWYRQDPGLGLRQIYYSMNVEVTDKGDVPEGYKVSRKEKRNFPLILESPSPNQTSLYFCASKGVVSGANVLTFGAGSRLTVL.